This T cell receptor (beta chain) appears in the sequencing data of a study of PD-L1 blockade in urothelial cancer. Background on the study: Male patients with bladder-origin urothelial cancer numbered twenty-five of 29. T cells were recovered from blood samples at a median of roughly 130,000. The analyses of blood took place 3 weeks (second dose) and 6 weeks after treatment start.

This clone was counted between two and nine times. Every PCR was spiked with synthetic TCR analog templates. Profiling relied on immunoSEQ multiplex PCR, and the TCRdb table lists in-frame clones only, not all of them. The table has more than 45,000 clones, 65% to 85% seen once. Germline V gene lookup returns CDR1 GTSNPN and CDR2 SVGIG (reference sequence). V shed 3 bases and J shed 0 bases, with 15 bases lying between them. The CDR3 runs 16 residues. Time point specified: peripheral blood 6 weeks after treatment start. The sequence derives from a man between 65 and 85 years old with urothelial cancer. The V call is TRBV30, the J call TRBJ1-3, with D possibly being TRBD1 (6 bases). Material: PBMCs, obtained around atezolizumab (anti-PD-L1) treatment. The CDR3 here is CAWRSTGFGSGNTIYF. The CDR3 nucleotides are TGTGCCTGGAGGAGTACAGGGTTTGGCTCTGGAAACACCATATATTTT.